These 10 T cell receptor beta chains were sequenced from one sample in a study of brain metastases from non-small cell lung cancer. The method was immunoSEQ multiplex PCR; TCRdb's version includes in-frame clones alone and lacks a portion of them. The repertoire includes about 3,700 clones, 86% of them detected once, and around 3% sits in the top ten. Input material: primary lung tumor tissue. The receptors were sampled from a donor aged 40 or older with non-small cell lung cancer.

Concerning this clone: One end of the junction does not line up with germline, which may come from a read error. Other DNA sequences of this sample code for an identical CDR3. The J gene is TRBJ1-1, the V gene TRBV9; the D gene is possibly TRBD1 (5 bases). The CDR3 is made up of 13 amino acids. Per germline, CDR1 SGDLS and CDR2 YYNGEE. The CDR3 loop is CASSRGDGTEAFF. DNA of the CDR3: TGTGCTAGCAGCAGAGGGGACGGGACTGAAGCTTTCTTT. Full variable domain (missing parts from reference TRBV9 and TRBJ1-1): DSGVTQTPKHLITATGQRVTLRCSPRSGDLSVYWYQQSLDQGLQFLIQYYNGEERAKGNILERFSAQQFPDLHSELNLSSLELGDSALYFCASSRGDGTEAFFGQGTRLTVV.

The chain combines TRBV13 with TRBJ1-2, with unresolved D. This CDR3 is 14 amino acids long. The ends were cut back, 2 bases at V and 4 bases at J, with 11 bases in the middle. Looked up from germline, CDR1 is PRHDT and CDR2 is FYEKMQ (reference sequence). CDR3 protein: CASSLSRGVYGYTF. Written as DNA, the CDR3 is TGTGCCAGCAGCTTATCTCGGGGAGTCTATGGCTACACCTTC.

The DNA of the CDR3 is TGTGCCAGCGGGCCCGGACAGAGGGACACCATATATTTT. Translation gives CASGPGQRDTIYF. The chain joins TRBV3-1 (or the pseudogene TRBV3-2) to TRBJ1-3; the D gene is possibly TRBD1 (6 bases). V was pared by 8 bases and J by 8 bases, with 16 bases between. This CDR3 region has 13 residues. Germline CDR1 reads LGHDT; CDR2 reads YNNKEL (reference sequence).

V gene TRBV7-9 combines with J gene TRBJ1-1; D unclear. Germline V gene sequence: CDR1 SEHNR, CDR2 FQNEAQ (reference sequence). The ends were cut back, 3 bases at V and 4 bases at J, with 9 bases in the middle. This CDR3 has 13 residues. The DNA for the CDR3 is TGTGCCAGCAGCTTTGGAATGGGCACTGAAGCTTTCTTT. Its protein product is CASSFGMGTEAFF.

The genes are TRBV2 and TRBJ2-2, with a tentative D call TRBD1 (7 bases). CDR3 length equals 15 residues. V was trimmed by 0 bases and J by 5 bases, leaving 10 bases between them. Per germline, CDR1 SNHLY and CDR2 FYNNEI. The CDR3 DNA is TGTGCCAGCAGTGAAGCTTCAGGGGGGACCGGGGAGCTGTTTTTT. This codes for CASSEASGGTGELFF.

The J gene is TRBJ2-2, the V gene TRBV18; 7 nucleotides line up with TRBD2. The germline gives CDR1 KGHSH, CDR2 LQKENI. CDR3 length: 16 residues. V shed 2 bases, J shed 1 base, and the junction held 4 bases outside the gene matches. As DNA, the CDR3 is TGTGCCAGCTCACCATACAGCGGGGTGAACACCGGGGAGCTGTTTTTT. Translation: CASSPYSGVNTGELFF.

CDR3 nucleotide sequence: TGTGCCAGCGCGGCGAGGGGGGCGGGCGAGCAGTACTTC. Translation gives CASAARGAGEQYF. The chain uses TRBV7-6 and TRBJ2-7; D tentatively fits TRBD1 or TRBD2 (6 bases each). Germline CDR1 and CDR2: SGHVS and FNYEAQ. CDR3 length: 13 residues. V lost 8 bases to trimming and J lost 6 bases, with 17 bases between them.

In this sample, this clone turned up a few times. V gene TRBV3-1 (or the pseudogene TRBV3-2) combines with J gene TRBJ1-6; tentatively, D is TRBD1 (5 bases). The length of the CDR3 is 18 residues. Germline loops: CDR1 LGHDT, CDR2 YNNKEL (reference sequence). V was cut by 0 bases and J by 10 bases, with 22 bases left in between. Written as DNA, the CDR3 is TGTGCCAGCAGCCAAGATCCTGGGGGTTATGCAGGGCAGTCACCCCTCCACTTT. Translation: CASSQDPGGYAGQSPLHF.

The chain has TRBV6-5 and TRBJ1-5, with TRBD1 identical over 8 bases. Losses at the gene ends were 5 bases for V and 5 bases for J; bases not matched to a gene: 2. In germline, CDR1 is MNHEY, CDR2 SVGAGI. This CDR3 comprises 13 residues. CDR3 DNA sequence: TGTGCCAGCAGTCCAGGGGGCCATCAGCCCCAGCATTTT. It translates to CASSPGGHQPQHF.

The rearrangement links TRBV5-4 to TRBJ2-2, with a tentative D call TRBD1 (6 bases). The CDR3 runs to 15 residues. V gave up 3 bases and J gave up 0 bases, with 9 bases separating them. Germline-derived CDR1 and CDR2 are SGHNT and YYREEE (reference sequence). CDR3 residues: CASSWDNANTGELFF. Here the CDR3 DNA reads TGTGCCAGCAGCTGGGACAACGCGAACACCGGGGAGCTGTTTTTT.